The 20 T cell receptor beta chains reported below all come from one sample, sequenced in a study of blood T cell repertoires in COVID-19. Repertoires were generated with immunoSEQ multiplex PCR, while TCRdb's copy carries only in-frame clones and drops some. The sample carries almost 35,000 clones, more than 90% recorded once. Sequenced material: peripheral blood. Receptors were obtained from a man aged 55 to 70 with active or convalescent COVID-19.

This clone was seen only a few times. This chain uses TRBV20-1 with TRBJ1-2, with D unclear. Per the germline V gene, CDR1 is DFQATT and CDR2 is SNEGSKA (reference sequence). CDR3 length equals 9 residues. V was clipped by 6 bases and J by 3 bases, with 2 bases between them. The CDR3 nucleotides read TGCAGTGCCGACTATGGCTACACCTTC. Its protein product is CSADYGYTF.

The chain combines TRBV3-1 (or the pseudogene TRBV3-2) with TRBJ2-1; 7 nucleotides match TRBD1. CDR3 size: 15 residues. Per germline, CDR1 LGHDT and CDR2 YNNKEL (reference sequence). With 2 bases clipped from V and 7 bases from J, the junction kept 8 bases outside the gene matches. CDR3 sequence reads: CASSQFLGGANEQFF. The CDR3 bases are TGTGCCAGCAGCCAATTTTTAGGGGGCGCAAATGAGCAGTTCTTC.

The chain carries TRBV11-2 and TRBJ2-7; maybe TRBD1 (5 bases). This CDR3 has 13 residues. Trimming removed 0 bases from V and 12 bases from J, with 15 bases in between. Looked up from germline, CDR1 is SGHAT and CDR2 is FQNNGV. The CDR3 loop reads CASSLDGTGVSYF. The DNA for the CDR3 is TGTGCCAGCAGCTTAGATGGAACAGGCGTATCGTACTTC.

The V call is TRBV28, the J call TRBJ1-2; TRBD1 matches 7 bases. This CDR3 is built from 14 residues. The V and J ends lost 8 bases and 0 bases, in that order; junction bases with no gene match: 6. The germline CDR1 and CDR2 sequences are MDHEN and SYDVKM. The CDR3 nucleotides are TGTGCCAGCGAAGGGGGCAAGACTAACTATGGCTACACCTTC. Translation gives CASEGGKTNYGYTF.

The chain recombines TRBV6-6 with TRBJ2-2; possibly TRBD1 for D (5 bases). V lost 6 bases, J lost 1 base, and 15 bases lay in between. The CDR3 is 16 residues long. Germline V CDR1 and CDR2: MNHNY, SVGAGI (reference sequence). The CDR3 spells CASSLGGAQNTGELFF. The CDR3 nucleotides read TGTGCCAGCAGCCTCGGTGGGGCCCAGAACACCGGGGAGCTGTTTTTT.

The gene calls are TRBV6-5 and TRBJ2-7, with a possible D match to TRBD1 (5 bases). The germline V gene encodes CDR1 MNHEY and CDR2 SVGAGI. The CDR3 contains 14 residues. Trimming took 2 bases from V and 2 from J, leaving 10 bases between them. The CDR3 DNA reads TGTGCCAGCAGTTACAACAGGCGAACCTACGAGCAGTACTTC. Translating gives CASSYNRRTYEQYF.

This clone was picked up one time. The J gene is TRBJ2-2, the V gene TRBV5-6, with TRBD1 as a possible D gene (6 bases). The V end lost 5 bases, the J end lost 7 bases, and 12 bases lay between the germline ends. Per the germline V gene, CDR1 is SGHDT and CDR2 is YYEEEE. The CDR3 is 13 amino acids. DNA for the CDR3: TGTGCCAGCAGTTACCAGGGGTACGGGGAGCTGTTTTTT. The encoded protein is CASSYQGYGELFF.

The rearrangement joins TRBV27 to TRBJ2-2; 9 bases fit TRBD1. This CDR3 is built from 17 residues. Losses at the gene ends were 3 bases for V and 3 bases for J; bases not matched to a gene: 8. Germline loops: CDR1 MNHEY, CDR2 SMNVEV (reference sequence). CDR3 bases: TGTGCCAGCAGTTTCAACAGGGGGCGCGAATACACCGGGGAGCTGTTTTTT. This sequence encodes CASSFNRGREYTGELFF.

This clone was detected only a few times. The chain joins TRBV3-1 (or the pseudogene TRBV3-2) to TRBJ2-7, with TRBD2 matching 7 bases. Germline trimming cut 1 base from V and 2 bases from J; bases unmatched to any gene: 5. CDR1 is LGHDT, CDR2 YNNKEL, per germline (reference sequence). There are 15 residues in the CDR3. CDR3 in DNA: TGTGCCAGCAGCCAAGCGTTCGGGACTACCTACGAGCAGTACTTC. Amino acid sequence: CASSQAFGTTYEQYF.

The CDR3 loop is CASSTYSYNQPQHF. CDR3 nucleotide sequence: TGTGCCAGTAGTACCTACAGTTACAATCAGCCCCAGCATTTT. The chain has TRBV19 and TRBJ1-5; D uncertain. This CDR3 comprises 14 residues. In germline, CDR1 is LNHDA, CDR2 SQIVND (reference sequence). Trimming removed 4 bases from V and 3 bases from J, with 10 bases in between. Together with reference TRBV19 and TRBJ1-5, the CDR3 gives the full variable domain: DGGITQSPKYLFRKEGQNVTLSCEQNLNHDAMYWYRQDPGQGLRLIYYSQIVNDFQKGDIAEGYSVSREKKESFPLTVTSAQKNPTAFYLCASSTYSYNQPQHFGDGTRLSIL.

The chain combines TRBV18 with TRBJ2-7; the match to TRBD1 covers 8 bases. J gave up 5 bases and V 5 bases, and 11 bases lay outside the gene matches. Germline-derived CDR1 and CDR2 are KGHSH and LQKENI. CDR3 length equals 15 residues. CDR3 in DNA: TGTGCCAGCTCAGCCGCGGGACAGGTGGGAGACGAGCAGTACTTC. As protein: CASSAAGQVGDEQYF.

This chain connects TRBV3-1 (or the pseudogene TRBV3-2) to TRBJ2-4; 11 bases align to TRBD2. CDR1 is LGHDT, CDR2 YNNKEL, per germline (reference sequence). CDR3 length: 15 residues. V lost 11 bases to trimming and J lost 0 bases; unmatched junction nucleotides: 6. The DNA of the CDR3 is TGTGCCTCTAGCGGGAGGAGAGAAGCCAAAAACATTCAGTACTTC. This encodes CASSGRREAKNIQYF.

The chain has TRBV3-1 (or the pseudogene TRBV3-2) and TRBJ2-7; TRBD1 is a possible D gene (6 bases). Germline values: CDR1 LGHDT, CDR2 YNNKEL (reference sequence). Trimming took 8 bases from V and 3 from J, leaving 11 bases between them. The CDR3 length is 12 residues. The CDR3 loop reads CASGSRGYEQYF. CDR3 nucleotides: TGTGCCAGCGGATCCAGGGGCTACGAGCAGTACTTC.

V and J are TRBV3-1 (or the pseudogene TRBV3-2) and TRBJ1-6, with a possible D match to TRBD1 (5 bases). Between the trimmed V and J ends, which lost 1 base and 10 bases, there was a span of 11 bases. The CDR3 is 14 residues long. Germline CDR1 is LGHDT and CDR2 is YNNKEL (reference sequence). The CDR3 bases are TGTGCCAGCAGCCAAGGGACAATAGGATCACCCCTCCACTTT. As protein: CASSQGTIGSPLHF.

Here the CDR3 reads CASSYNRESNQPQHF. CDR3 nucleotide sequence: TGTGCCAGCAGTTACAATCGGGAAAGCAATCAGCCCCAGCATTTT. The V call is TRBV6-5, the J call TRBJ1-5; D not resolved. The germline V gene encodes CDR1 MNHEY and CDR2 SVGAGI. The CDR3 is 15 residues long. Between the trimmed V and J ends, which lost 2 bases and 1 base, there was a span of 9 bases.

V gene TRBV19 combines with J gene TRBJ2-5, with 7 bases matching TRBD2. Germline assignment: CDR1 LNHDA and CDR2 SQIVND (reference sequence). There are 13 residues in the CDR3. Germline trimming cut 6 bases from V and 1 base from J; bases unmatched to any gene: 2. The CDR3 loop reads CASRERGQETQYF. DNA for the CDR3: TGTGCCAGTAGGGAGCGGGGCCAAGAGACCCAGTACTTC.

This clone was detected once. This rearrangement joins TRBV19 to TRBJ1-5; 10 nucleotides match TRBD1. This CDR3 spans 15 amino acids. The germline CDR1 and CDR2 sequences are LNHDA and SQIVND (reference sequence). Trimming at V came to 8 bases and at J to 2 bases, leaving 6 bases not matched to a gene. CDR3: CASWTGGSGNQPQHF. The CDR3 coding sequence is TGTGCCAGTTGGACAGGGGGTTCGGGCAATCAGCCCCAGCATTTT.

This clone was seen just once. This rearrangement joins TRBV11-2 to TRBJ2-2, with a weak D call TRBD2 (5 bases). This CDR3 spans 15 amino acids. The germline V and J ends were trimmed by 5 bases and 3 bases, with 13 bases remaining between them. Germline loops: CDR1 SGHAT, CDR2 FQNNGV. The DNA of the CDR3 is TGTGCCAGCAGCCCCCGGGGATCCGACACCGGGGAGCTGTTTTTT. This encodes CASSPRGSDTGELFF.

The genes are TRBV5-1 and TRBJ1-1; D is unclear. Trimming stripped 5 bases from V and 0 bases from J, with 17 bases between. CDR1 and CDR2 (germline): SGHRS, YFSETQ. CDR3 size: 16 residues. The CDR3 protein is CASRRQATGVNTEAFF. In nucleotides, the CDR3 is TGCGCCAGCAGGAGGCAGGCTACCGGGGTGAACACTGAAGCTTTCTTT.

The chain joins TRBV4-1 to TRBJ1-4; a weak D match, TRBD1 (5 bases). Germline CDR1 is MGHRA and CDR2 is YSYEKL. V lost 3 bases to trimming and J lost 2 bases, with 13 bases between them. This CDR3 region has 16 residues. The DNA for the CDR3 is TGCGCCAGCAGCCATCCCAAACAGGCCACTAATGAAAAACTGTTTTTT. This encodes CASSHPKQATNEKLFF.